Following are 9 T cell receptor beta chains from one sample sequenced in a study of T-cell memory formation after mild COVID-19. TCRdb reprocessed the 5' RACE reads via MiXCR and lists one record per CDR3 protein. The sample has under 550,000 distinct CDR3 sequences; about 20% are singletons. The sample was PBMCs or a T cell subset sorted from them (not recorded which). The receptors come from an adult woman who had mild COVID-19 (a few samples of this study predate the infection). Cell type and time point are not known.

This clonotype was counted ten times or more. V is TRBV29-1 and J is TRBJ2-1; 7 bases are shared with TRBD1. The V gene end was trimmed by 7 bases and the J gene end by 2 bases; junction bases not matched to a gene: 5. The CDR3 spans 13 residues. Germline V gene data show CDR1 as SQVTM and CDR2 as ANQGSEA. In nucleotides, the CDR3 is TGCAGCGGACATGACAGGGCCTACAATGAGCAGTTCTTC. Translation: CSGHDRAYNEQFF.

The V call is TRBV12-3 or TRBV12-4, the J call TRBJ1-4, with TRBD1 matching 10 bases. The V gene end was trimmed by 0 bases and the J gene end by 6 bases; junction bases not matched to a gene: 4. This CDR3 is built from 16 residues. Here the CDR3 reads CASSLAGTGVDEKLFF. The CDR3 DNA sequence: TGTGCCAGCAGTTTAGCAGGGACAGGGGTAGATGAAAAACTGTTTTTT.

This clonotype was recorded once. The chain recombines TRBV4-1 with TRBJ1-2, with 8 bases lining up with TRBD1. Germline V gives CDR1 MGHRA, CDR2 YSYEKL. This CDR3 contains 14 residues. V shed 3 bases, J shed 0 bases, and the junction held 0 bases outside the gene matches. CDR3 residues: CASSQDRANYGYTF. The DNA of the CDR3 is TGCGCCAGCAGCCAGGACAGGGCTAACTATGGCTACACCTTC.

V is TRBV20-1 and J is TRBJ1-2, with unresolved D. V was cut by 1 base and J by 7 bases, with 4 bases left in between. The CDR3 totals 10 residues. CDR1 is DFQATT, CDR2 SNEGSKA, per germline (reference sequence). The DNA for the CDR3 is TGCAGTGCTAGAGGAATTGGCTACACCTTC. Its protein product is CSARGIGYTF.

A few counts support this clonotype. The J gene is TRBJ1-1, the V gene TRBV20-1; 10 bases fit TRBD1. Looked up from germline, CDR1 is DFQATT and CDR2 is SNEGSKA (reference sequence). There are 14 residues in the CDR3. Trimming removed 5 bases from V and 5 bases from J; junction bases left unmatched: 8. Here the CDR3 reads CSALGTGEGTEAFF. The DNA for the CDR3 is TGCAGTGCTCTCGGGACAGGGGAGGGTACTGAAGCTTTCTTT.

The V call is TRBV20-1, the J call TRBJ2-3, with 13 positions matching TRBD2. Germline-derived CDR1 and CDR2 are DFQATT and SNEGSKA (reference sequence). Trimming took 7 bases from V and 7 from J; bases not matched to a gene: 8. The CDR3 runs to 14 residues. The DNA for the CDR3 is TGCAGTGTCCCACTAGCGGGAGGGAAAAATACGCAGTATTTT. Protein product: CSVPLAGGKNTQYF.

The chain couples TRBV6-2 or TRBV6-3 to TRBJ2-1; no clear D. CDR1 and CDR2 (germline): MNHEY, SVGEGT. The V and J ends lost 3 bases and 7 bases respectively, with 4 bases between them. This CDR3 comprises 11 residues. This CDR3 is CASSYRNEQFF. The CDR3 DNA is TGTGCCAGCAGTTATAGAAATGAGCAGTTCTTC.

This clonotype showed up just a few times. V is TRBV7-2 and J is TRBJ1-2; 7 bases map to TRBD1. V lost 2 bases, J lost 2 bases, and 2 bases stayed unmatched. Germline V gene lookup returns CDR1 SGHTA and CDR2 FQGNSA. The CDR3 spans 14 residues. CDR3 sequence reads: CASSLQTGNYGYTF. In DNA, the CDR3 is TGTGCCAGCAGCTTACAGACAGGGAACTATGGCTACACCTTC.

V usage is TRBV20-1 and J usage is TRBJ1-1; D is unresolved. CDR1 DFQATT and CDR2 SNEGSKA come from the germline V gene (reference sequence). The CDR3 loop spans 12 amino acids. The V and J ends lost 3 bases and 4 bases respectively, with 9 bases between them. The CDR3 loop is CSASQSGTEAFF. The DNA of the CDR3 is TGCAGTGCTAGTCAGTCCGGCACTGAAGCTTTCTTT.